This TCR beta chain was sequenced for a study of cytomegalovirus exposure and HLA in healthy donors. General study results and limits: When analyzed later, a missense DCLRE1C variant was found to be linked to TCR beta V- and J-gene trimming.

This clone came up a few times. Its antigen is not identified. 60 Vbeta and 13 Jbeta primers were used in PCR. The assay was immunoSEQ multiplex PCR, and TCRdb's table has in-frame clones only and misses some. The sample records approximately 110,000 clones, approximately 73% being singletons. The J segment lost 7 bases and the V segment lost 4 bases, leaving 13 bases of the junction unmatched. Germline-derived CDR1 and CDR2 are SGHRS and YFSETQ. CDR3 size: 16 residues. The receptor's source is a man aged 60-69 years in good health and CMV-seropositive. V gene TRBV5-1 combines with J gene TRBJ1-4, with 7 bases fitting TRBD1. The sequenced sample consisted of PBMCs. The CDR3 is CASSVRQGRASEKLFF. The CDR3 DNA follows: TGCGCCAGCAGCGTCAGACAGGGCCGGGCGAGTGAAAAACTGTTTTTT.